A single sample is the source of the 20 T cell receptor beta chains below, sequenced in a study of blood T cell repertoires in COVID-19. Sequenced by immunoSEQ multiplex PCR; TCRdb stores in-frame clones only, minus some. The table includes some 250,000 clones, around 89% detected once. Sequencing was performed on peripheral blood. These receptors were taken from a woman between 40 and 55 years old who had recovered from COVID-19.

The chain employs TRBV4-3 and TRBJ1-4; TRBD1 might be the D (6 bases). CDR1 and CDR2 from the germline V gene are LGHNA and YSLEER. V lost 1 base, J lost 12 bases, and 15 bases lay in between. The CDR3 runs 14 residues. CDR3 nucleotides: TGCGCCAGCAGCCAAGGGACAGCCGCTGCGGAACTGTTTTTT. Its protein is CASSQGTAAAELFF.

V usage is TRBV23-1 and J usage is TRBJ2-7, with D possibly being TRBD1 (5 bases). TRBV23-1 is labeled an ORF, and its function is uncertain. The V end lost 3 bases, the J end lost 3 bases, and 27 bases lay between the germline ends. The CDR3 spans 19 residues. The CDR3 here is CASSHGYGCDSKPVYEQYF. DNA for the CDR3: TGCGCCAGCAGTCACGGATATGGCTGCGACAGCAAACCGGTCTACGAGCAGTACTTC.

This chain joins TRBV3-1 (or the pseudogene TRBV3-2) and TRBJ1-3; the D is unclear. In germline, CDR1 is LGHDT, CDR2 YNNKEL (reference sequence). Trimming stripped 4 bases from V and 0 bases from J, with 7 bases between. CDR3 size: 14 residues. As DNA, the CDR3 is TGTGCCAGCAGCCGCGGGAGCTCTGGAAACACCATATATTTT. This translates into CASSRGSSGNTIYF.

The chain recombines TRBV25-1 with TRBJ2-7; maybe TRBD2 (6 bases). Trimming removed 1 base at V and 6 bases at J, with 13 bases between. This CDR3 comprises 14 residues. From germline, CDR1 is MGHDK and CDR2 SYGVNS. CDR3 region: CASSESPGRSEQYF. The CDR3 bases are TGTGCCAGCAGTGAATCCCCGGGGAGGAGCGAGCAGTACTTC.

The J gene is TRBJ2-1, the V gene TRBV24-1; maybe TRBD2 (6 bases). The CDR3 consists of 14 residues. Between the trimmed V and J ends, which lost 4 bases and 8 bases, there was a span of 14 bases. The germline V gene encodes CDR1 KGHDR and CDR2 SFDVKD. The CDR3 loop is CATSDPEGRDEQFF. In nucleotides, the CDR3 is TGTGCCACCAGTGACCCGGAGGGCCGCGATGAGCAGTTCTTC.

The chain links TRBV3-1 (or the pseudogene TRBV3-2) to TRBJ1-6; D perhaps matches TRBD1 (6 bases). The ends were cut back, 10 bases at V and 6 bases at J, with 16 bases in the middle. Germline V gene lookup returns CDR1 LGHDT and CDR2 YNNKEL (reference sequence). This CDR3 contains 14 residues. CDR3 nucleotides: TGTGCCACCACGGACAGACCGAGTAATTCACCCCTCCACTTT. Amino acids: CATTDRPSNSPLHF.

The chain uses TRBV15 and TRBJ2-2; TRBD1 is a possible D gene (6 bases). The CDR3 sequence is 15 residues long. From germline, CDR1 is LNHNV and CDR2 YYDKDF (reference sequence). The V and J ends lost 0 bases and 8 bases respectively, with 13 bases between them. Written as DNA, the CDR3 is TGTGCCACCAGCAGAGATCTTAGGGGGTCGGGGGAGCTGTTTTTT. Translating gives CATSRDLRGSGELFF.

CDR3 in amino acids: CASSQRAGVGGEQFF. As DNA, the CDR3 is TGCGCCAGCAGCCAAAGAGCGGGAGTAGGAGGTGAGCAGTTCTTC. The rearrangement links TRBV4-3 to TRBJ2-1, with 8 bases lining up with TRBD2. Germline lookup yields CDR1 LGHNA and CDR2 YSLEER. Losses at the gene ends were 2 bases for V and 9 bases for J; bases not matched to a gene: 9. The CDR3 covers 15 residues.

The chain is built from TRBV7-8 and TRBJ2-7; D is ambiguous. The CDR3 spans 15 residues. The germline V gene has CDR1 SGHVS and CDR2 FQNEAQ. V lost 7 bases and J lost 0, with 16 bases in between. DNA for the CDR3: TGTGCCAGCACCCCGAGGCATCCCAGCTCCTACGAGCAGTACGTC. Amino acids: CASTPRHPSSYEQYV.

The genes are TRBV4-1 and TRBJ1-2, with D tentatively TRBD1 (5 bases). V lost 4 bases and J lost 5, with 17 bases in between. Germline CDR1 reads MGHRA; CDR2 reads YSYEKL. This CDR3 comprises 15 residues. The CDR3 is CASSPWAGGGYGYTF. For the CDR3, the DNA is TGCGCCAGCAGCCCTTGGGCGGGGGGAGGTTATGGCTACACCTTC.

This clone was observed a single time. This chain connects TRBV7-9 to TRBJ2-1; TRBD1 aligns across 8 bases. The germline gives CDR1 SEHNR, CDR2 FQNEAQ (reference sequence). V dropped 5 bases and J dropped 6; count of bases not matched to a gene: 12. CDR3 length: 16 residues. The CDR3 spells CASSARQGQLRNEQFF. CDR3 DNA: TGTGCCAGCAGCGCACGACAGGGGCAACTACGCAATGAGCAGTTCTTC. Filled out from reference TRBV7-9 and TRBJ2-1, the complete variable domain reads DTGVSQNPRHKITKRGQNVTFRCDPISEHNRLYWYRQTLGQGPEFLTYFQNEAQLEKSRLLSDRFSAERPKGSFSTLEIQRTEQGDSAMYLCASSARQGQLRNEQFFGPGTRLTVL.

This rearrangement joins TRBV24-1 to TRBJ2-7, with TRBD2 matching 7 bases. Germline trimming cut 5 bases from V and 0 bases from J; bases unmatched to any gene: 12. Germline lookup yields CDR1 KGHDR and CDR2 SFDVKD. The CDR3 loop spans 17 amino acids. In nucleotides, the CDR3 is TGTGCCACCAGTGGAAGGGTAGCGGGCGTAAGCTCCTACGAGCAGTACTTC. It specifies CATSGRVAGVSSYEQYF.

DNA of the CDR3: TGTGCCAGCAGCGGACTAGCCGGGGGCGGGGAGCTGTTTTTT. Its protein product is CASSGLAGGGELFF. The V call is TRBV2, the J call TRBJ2-2; TRBD2 aligns across 8 bases. This CDR3 is 14 amino acids long. Losses at the gene ends were 6 bases for V and 7 bases for J; bases not matched to a gene: 7. The germline gives CDR1 SNHLY, CDR2 FYNNEI.

The rearrangement links TRBV10-3 to TRBJ2-2, with TRBD1 matching over 10 bases. The CDR3 covers 14 residues. Germline CDR1 and CDR2: ENHRY and SYGVKD. The V gene end was trimmed by 6 bases and the J gene end by 4 bases; junction bases not matched to a gene: 2. CDR3 DNA sequence: TGTGCCATCAGCAGGGACAGGGGCACCGGGGAGCTGTTTTTT. Encoded protein: CAISRDRGTGELFF.

V and J are TRBV6-5 and TRBJ2-3; 8 bases are a match to TRBD1. This CDR3 comprises 15 residues. J lost 1 base, V lost 6 bases, and 6 bases had no gene match. Germline CDR1 reads MNHEY; CDR2 reads SVGAGI. The CDR3 sequence: CASSHGQGGTDTQYF. As DNA, the CDR3 is TGTGCCAGCAGCCACGGACAGGGAGGCACAGATACGCAGTATTTT.

The genes are TRBV19 and TRBJ1-1, with a tentative D call TRBD1 (6 bases). V was trimmed by 7 bases and J by 4 bases, leaving 19 bases between them. The V gene's germline CDR1 is LNHDA and CDR2 SQIVND (reference sequence). CDR3 length equals 15 residues. CDR3 sequence (DNA): TGTGCCAGTACCCCCCCGACAGGCCCAACCACTGAAGCTTTCTTT. Translating gives CASTPPTGPTTEAFF.

The chain joins TRBV30 to TRBJ1-3; the match to TRBD1 covers 8 bases. The CDR3 totals 14 residues. J lost 4 bases, V lost 3 bases, and 5 bases had no gene match. The germline CDR1 and CDR2 sequences are GTSNPN and SVGIG (reference sequence). CDR3 loop: CAWRTRTGGNTIYF. CDR3 DNA sequence: TGTGCCTGGAGGACCCGGACAGGGGGAAACACCATATATTTT.

The chain carries TRBV3-1 (or the pseudogene TRBV3-2) and TRBJ1-6; D uncertain. Trimming removed 1 base from V and 8 bases from J, with 12 bases in between. This CDR3 is built from 15 residues. Germline V gene lookup returns CDR1 LGHDT and CDR2 YNNKEL (reference sequence). CDR3 in amino acids: CASSQAGRKDSPLHF. The CDR3 DNA reads TGTGCCAGCAGCCAAGCCGGGAGGAAGGATTCACCCCTCCACTTT.

The chain uses TRBV11-2 and TRBJ2-4; D is perhaps TRBD2 (7 bases). The CDR3 loop spans 12 amino acids. The V gene's germline CDR1 is SGHAT and CDR2 FQNNGV. Trimming cost V 5 bases and J 14 bases, with 16 bases left between them. CDR3 region: CASSEGGVKEYF. The CDR3 DNA reads TGTGCCAGCAGCGAAGGGGGGGTTAAGGAGTACTTC.

Here the CDR3 DNA reads TGTGCCAGTAGTCGGCGGACAGGGGGCAAAGAGACCCAGTACTTC. The encoded protein is CASSRRTGGKETQYF. V and J are TRBV19 and TRBJ2-5, with 11 bases matching TRBD1. The ends lost 5 bases at V and 3 bases at J; junction bases unmatched: 5. The CDR3 loop spans 15 amino acids. CDR1 and CDR2 from the germline V gene are LNHDA and SQIVND (reference sequence).